This TCR beta chain was captured in a study of blood T cell repertoires in COVID-19. Study as a whole: Spain, Italy and the United States supplied samples that represented acute and convalescent COVID-19. PBMCs, B-cell-depleted T cells, or T cells were the source of the cDNA or gDNA that made up the material.

In the authors' workflow: The authors estimated nucleated cell counts from reference gene primer amplification. Here immunoSEQ multiplex PCR was the method, and the copy in TCRdb shows in-frame clones only, minus some. V, J and clone size derive from that table, while D and trimming were established from the DNA sequence. The sample has approximately 200,000 clones, 88% seen once. CDR3 length: 13 residues. The germline gives CDR1 SQVTM, CDR2 ANQGSEA. Trimming removed 3 bases from V and 6 bases from J, with 12 bases in between. V gene TRBV29-1 combines with J gene TRBJ1-5; a weak D match, TRBD1 (6 bases). The material sequenced was peripheral blood. The clonotype was recovered from a woman under 40 with acute or convalescent COVID-19. CDR3 sequence reads: CSVDQGFGQPQHF. In nucleotides, the CDR3 is TGCAGCGTTGATCAGGGGTTTGGTCAGCCCCAGCATTTT.